The clone carrying this T cell receptor (beta chain) was counted a few times. Its antigen is not identified. This sample stems from a study of human T cells and chemical hapten exposure. Study information: Diphenylcyclopropenone was administered weekly to the scalp of patients throughout the approximately 24-week study. Upper-back patch tests with 0.01% DPC were read at 6 days.

Study-level results: Relative to controls, expanded TCRs formed significantly more large CDR3 similarity clusters.

As to time point: patch test 2, 6 weeks after DPC sensitization. Sample treatment: therapeutic diphenylcyclopropenone sensitization with weekly scalp DPC. TCRdb analysed the RACE reads with MiXCR anew, one entry per CDR3 protein. The sample consists of roughly 100,000 distinct CDR3 sequences, approximately 8.6% of them appearing once. Germline-derived CDR1 and CDR2 are SGHTA and FQGNSA. The length of the CDR3 is 15 residues. V lost 0 bases and J 3 bases, leaving 12 bases between the germline ends. The chain uses TRBV7-2 and TRBJ2-7; D ambiguous. The sequencing here drew on whole blood, taken in connection with sensitization to the hapten diphenylcyclopropenone (DPC). This receptor was taken from a woman aged 40-49 years with alopecia areata. Some clones in this sample may be carry-over from other donors' samples. CDR3 region: CASSLAAHLSYEQYF. In DNA, the CDR3 is TGTGCCAGCAGCTTAGCGGCTCATCTTAGCTACGAGCAGTACTTC. Looking up the rest from reference TRBV7-2 and TRBJ2-7 gives the full variable domain: GAGVSQSPSNKVTEKGKDVELRCDPISGHTALYWYRQSLGQGLEFLIYFQGNSAPDKSGLPSDRFSAERTGGSVSTLTIQRTQQEDSAVYLCASSLAAHLSYEQYFGPGTRLTVT.